The 2 T cell receptor beta chains below all came from one sample that was sequenced in a study of CD8 T cells in Susac syndrome. Reverse transcription of roughly 0.45 to 1 ug RNA used random hexamers. Each CDR3 protein is one row after TCRdb ran MiXCR on the immunoSEQ multiplex PCR reads. The data show some 150,000 distinct CDR3 sequences, 85% to 95% seen once. Sequencing used CD8+ T cells from PBMCs. The receptors were gathered from a human donor with multiple sclerosis.

This chain connects TRBV27 to TRBJ2-7, with no clear D. The CDR3 covers 15 residues. Trimming removed 5 bases from V and 7 bases from J, with 21 bases in between. The germline V gene encodes CDR1 MNHEY and CDR2 SMNVEV (reference sequence). The CDR3 sequence: CASSPHLSMGREQYF. In nucleotides, the CDR3 is TGTGCCAGCAGTCCCCACCTTTCGATGGGTAGGGAGCAGTACTTC.

The gene calls are TRBV4-2 and TRBJ1-5; 7 nucleotides align to TRBD1. CDR1 LGHNA and CDR2 YNFKEQ come from the germline V gene. The CDR3 length is 16 residues. With 0 bases clipped from V and 4 bases from J, the junction kept 6 bases outside the gene matches. CDR3 sequence (DNA): TGTGCCAGCAGCCAAGATCGAGGACAGGATAATCAGCCCCAGCATTTT. This sequence encodes CASSQDRGQDNQPQHF.